One and the same sample provided the 27 T cell receptor beta chains below, sequenced in a study of beta chain features in type 1 diabetes. The entirety of the isolated RNA underwent reverse transcription, so expressed TCRB transcripts were sequenced. The table came from immunoSEQ multiplex PCR; TCRdb's copy has only in-frame clones and leaves some out. The data hold 200,000 to 250,000 clones, with approximately 70% observed a single time. The sequenced sample was naive CD4+ T cells from blood. These receptors all stem from a man aged 30-40 years in good health.

This clone has a handful of counts. The V and J genes are TRBV29-1 and TRBJ2-4; D gene uncertain. Deletions cut 4 bases from V and 3 bases from J, with 13 bases between. Germline CDR1 and CDR2: SQVTM and ANQGSEA. CDR3 length: 14 amino acids. CDR3 sequence: CSVGNILNKNIQYF. As DNA, the CDR3 is TGCAGCGTTGGAAACATTTTAAACAAAAACATTCAGTACTTC.

Only a few counts were recorded for this clone. V gene TRBV5-1 combines with J gene TRBJ2-7; D unclear. CDR1 is SGHRS, CDR2 YFSETQ, per germline. The CDR3 runs to 13 residues. V was cut by 4 bases and J by 6 bases, with 14 bases left in between. Here the CDR3 reads CASSLPGSSEQYF. CDR3 DNA sequence: TGCGCCAGCAGCCTCCCGGGTTCGAGCGAGCAGTACTTC.

This clone was counted only a few times. Other DNA sequences in the sample encode the same CDR3. The chain carries TRBV5-6 and TRBJ2-7; D gene unclear. This CDR3 is built from 12 residues. V lost 1 base to trimming and J lost 1 base, with 3 bases between them. CDR1 SGHDT and CDR2 YYEEEE come from the germline V gene. The DNA of the CDR3 is TGTGCCAGCAGCTTGCGATCCTACGAGCAGTACTTC. Its translation: CASSLRSYEQYF.

The gene calls are TRBV5-1 and TRBJ2-7, with TRBD1 as a possible D gene (6 bases). V was shortened by 1 base and J by 5 bases, with 13 bases between the two germline ends. This CDR3 contains 14 residues. Germline CDR1 is SGHRS and CDR2 is YFSETQ. The CDR3 is CASSLSQGVDEQYF. The CDR3, as DNA: TGCGCCAGCAGCTTGTCACAGGGTGTCGACGAGCAGTACTTC.

This chain uses TRBV6-1 with TRBJ2-1; perhaps TRBD1 as D (5 bases). V was pared by 1 base and J by 6 bases, with 10 bases between. The CDR3 extends over 14 amino acids. Germline V lookup: CDR1 MNHNS, CDR2 SASEGT. CDR3 region: CASSEGGAINEQFF. The CDR3 region has the DNA TGTGCCAGCAGTGAAGGTGGGGCCATCAATGAGCAGTTCTTC.

This clone was counted between two and nine times. The chain employs TRBV29-1 and TRBJ1-4; D is undetermined. V dropped 4 bases and J dropped 5 bases, with 8 bases sitting between them. Looked up from germline, CDR1 is SQVTM and CDR2 is ANQGSEA. CDR3 length equals 12 residues. The CDR3 nucleotides are TGCAGCGTTGTTCTTGGAAATGAAAAACTGTTTTTT. Its protein product is CSVVLGNEKLFF. Variable domain in full (rest from reference TRBV29-1 and TRBJ1-4): SAVISQKPSRDICQRGTSLTIQCQVDSQVTMMFWYRQQPGQSLTLIATANQGSEATYESGFVIDKFPISRPNLTFSTLTVSNMSPEDSSIYLCSVVLGNEKLFFGSGTQLSVL.

This chain joins TRBV5-1 and TRBJ2-6, with 11 bases matching TRBD2. The CDR3 extends over 18 amino acids. The V gene end was trimmed by 4 bases and the J gene end by 0 bases; junction bases not matched to a gene: 6. Germline CDR1 SGHRS, CDR2 YFSETQ. CDR3 protein: CASSARLAGSSGANVLTF. The CDR3 bases are TGCGCCAGCAGCGCTCGACTAGCGGGAAGCTCTGGGGCCAACGTCCTGACTTTC.

The rearrangement uses TRBV7-8 and TRBJ2-6, with a tentative D call TRBD1 (6 bases). Per the germline V gene, CDR1 is SGHVS and CDR2 is FQNEAQ. This CDR3 is built from 20 residues. Trimming removed 4 bases from V and 0 bases from J, with 22 bases in between. For the CDR3, the DNA is TGTGCCAGCAGCTCCTACGGGGTCAGTACAGGGAGCTCTGGGGCCAACGTCCTGACTTTC. Residues: CASSSYGVSTGSSGANVLTF.

This clone turned up a few times. The chain links TRBV25-1 to TRBJ2-7; D not resolved. Trimming left V 2 bases short and J 6 bases short, with 11 bases between. Germline CDR1 MGHDK, CDR2 SYGVNS. CDR3 length: 13 residues. CDR3 amino acids: CASSELDLPEQYF. CDR3 in DNA: TGTGCCAGCAGTGAACTAGATCTGCCCGAGCAGTACTTC.

The V and J genes are TRBV20-1 and TRBJ1-5; D is possibly TRBD1 (5 bases). The CDR3 consists of 11 residues. Germline V gene data show CDR1 as DFQATT and CDR2 as SNEGSKA (reference sequence). V lost 4 bases, J lost 7 bases, and 8 bases lay in between. The CDR3 nucleotides are TGCAGTGCTATCGGGGGACAGCCCCAGCATTTT. Its translation: CSAIGGQPQHF.

The chain links TRBV29-1 to TRBJ2-1; 7 nucleotides match TRBD1. Germline CDR1 SQVTM, CDR2 ANQGSEA. This CDR3 spans 13 amino acids. V lost 7 bases to trimming and J lost 5 bases; unmatched junction nucleotides: 8. The CDR3 spells CSGGQVLNNEQFF. CDR3 DNA: TGCAGCGGCGGACAGGTGCTCAACAATGAGCAGTTCTTC.

This chain joins TRBV5-4 and TRBJ2-5, with TRBD1 identical over 10 bases. The CDR3 totals 14 residues. The trim removed 4 bases at V and 1 base at J, leaving 1 base unmatched. Germline values: CDR1 SGHNT, CDR2 YYREEE (reference sequence). This CDR3 reads CASSRDRGQETQYF. The CDR3 bases are TGTGCCAGCAGCCGGGACAGGGGCCAAGAGACCCAGTACTTC.

This clone has just a few counts. V is TRBV7-6 and J is TRBJ2-5; a weak D match, TRBD2 (5 bases). Per germline, CDR1 SGHVS and CDR2 FNYEAQ. V was cut by 5 bases and J by 5 bases, with 9 bases left in between. The CDR3 sequence is 12 residues long. The CDR3 spells CASSRPGETQYF. The CDR3 DNA reads TGTGCCAGCAGCCGCCCGGGGGAGACCCAGTACTTC.

This clone turned up a few times. The chain combines TRBV25-1 with TRBJ2-4; D is unclear. The CDR3 is 15 amino acids. CDR1 and CDR2 from the germline V gene are MGHDK and SYGVNS. Between the trimmed V and J ends, which lost 3 bases and 6 bases, there was a span of 15 bases. CDR3 DNA sequence: TGTGCCAGCAGTGAGTATAGGGTCGATGGAAACATTCAGTACTTC. This sequence encodes CASSEYRVDGNIQYF.

This rearrangement joins TRBV6-6 to TRBJ1-4, with D tentatively TRBD1 (5 bases). The CDR3 extends over 14 amino acids. Deletions cut 2 bases from V and 7 bases from J, with 11 bases between. Germline values: CDR1 MNHNY, CDR2 SVGAGI (reference sequence). CDR3 coding DNA: TGTGCCAGCAGTTACCCTCCGACAGTTGAAAAACTGTTTTTT. The encoded protein is CASSYPPTVEKLFF.

The CDR3 nucleotides are TGTGCCAGCAGCCAAGATCCCCCGGGCAGACAAGAGACCCAGTACTTC. Residues: CASSQDPPGRQETQYF. The chain links TRBV4-2 to TRBJ2-5, with D uncertain. The CDR3 loop spans 16 amino acids. CDR1 and CDR2 (germline): LGHNA, YNFKEQ. Trimming pared 0 bases from V and 2 bases from J, leaving 13 bases between.

V is TRBV9 and J is TRBJ2-5; 13 nucleotides match TRBD2. CDR1 is SGDLS, CDR2 YYNGEE, per germline. The CDR3 is made up of 16 amino acids. J gave up 4 bases and V 0 bases, and 3 bases lay outside the gene matches. CDR3 sequence: CASSVGTSGRAETQYF. CDR3 nucleotide sequence: TGTGCCAGCAGCGTAGGGACTAGCGGGAGAGCAGAGACCCAGTACTTC. Variable domain in full (rest from reference TRBV9 and TRBJ2-5): DSGVTQTPKHLITATGQRVTLRCSPRSGDLSVYWYQQSLDQGLQFLIQYYNGEERAKGNILERFSAQQFPDLHSELNLSSLELGDSALYFCASSVGTSGRAETQYFGPGTRLLVL.

This chain links TRBV28 with TRBJ2-6, with no clear D. This CDR3 region has 15 residues. Germline CDR1 reads MDHEN; CDR2 reads SYDVKM. The V end lost 4 bases, the J end lost 7 bases, and 14 bases lay between the germline ends. CDR3 sequence: CASSSNLYGANVLTF. The CDR3 DNA follows: TGTGCCAGCAGTTCTAACCTGTATGGAGCCAACGTCCTGACTTTC.

This chain links TRBV7-9 with TRBJ2-1; D is possibly TRBD1 or TRBD2 (5 bases each). Germline CDR1 reads SEHNR; CDR2 reads FQNEAQ (reference sequence). The CDR3 runs to 15 residues. V gave up 0 bases and J gave up 6 bases, with 12 bases separating them. CDR3 in amino acids: CASSLARIGANEQFF. In DNA form, the CDR3 reads TGTGCCAGCAGCTTAGCCAGGATCGGGGCCAATGAGCAGTTCTTC.

The rearrangement links TRBV30 to TRBJ2-7; 9 bases agree with TRBD1. Germline V gene sequence: CDR1 GTSNPN, CDR2 SVGIG (reference sequence). The V gene end was trimmed by 7 bases and the J gene end by 5 bases; junction bases not matched to a gene: 3. CDR3 length equals 11 residues. CDR3 nucleotides: TGTGCCTTGGGACAGGGCAACGAGCAGTACTTC. The encoded protein is CALGQGNEQYF.

The J gene is TRBJ1-2, the V gene TRBV5-6; D not resolved. Germline V gene lookup returns CDR1 SGHDT and CDR2 YYEEEE. Trimming pared 0 bases from V and 2 bases from J, leaving 11 bases between. The CDR3 contains 15 residues. CDR3 bases: TGTGCCAGCAGCTTGGCCCTGGAGGCCAACTATGGCTACACCTTC. Translated, it gives CASSLALEANYGYTF.

The chain is built from TRBV2 and TRBJ2-1; D remains ambiguous. Per germline, CDR1 SNHLY and CDR2 FYNNEI. This CDR3 has 13 amino acids. The CDR3: CAQGQSGKNEQFF. The CDR3 bases are TGTGCTCAAGGCCAGTCGGGTAAAAATGAGCAGTTCTTC.

This clone turned up a few times. The chain joins TRBV19 to TRBJ2-1; 8 bases fit TRBD1. V trimming: 3 bases; J trimming: 4 bases; junction bases outside the gene matches: 5. CDR1 LNHDA and CDR2 SQIVND come from the germline V gene (reference sequence). The CDR3 totals 15 residues. This CDR3 is CASSMGTGDYNEQFF. In DNA form, the CDR3 reads TGTGCCAGTAGTATGGGGACAGGCGATTACAATGAGCAGTTCTTC.

The chain links TRBV15 to TRBJ2-2, with D perhaps matching TRBD1 (6 bases). CDR3 length: 14 amino acids. The germline V gene encodes CDR1 LNHNV and CDR2 YYDKDF (reference sequence). Trimming removed 5 bases from V and 4 bases from J, with 11 bases in between. The DNA of the CDR3 is TGTGCCACCAGCTCCCGACAGGCCACCGGGGAGCTGTTTTTT. The encoded protein is CATSSRQATGELFF. Full variable domain (outside the CDR3, taken from reference TRBV15 and TRBJ2-2): DAMVIQNPRYQVTQFGKPVTLSCSQTLNHNVMYWYQQKSSQAPKLLFHYYDKDFNNEADTPDNFQSRRPNTSFCFLDIRSPGLGDTAMYLCATSSRQATGELFFGEGSRLTVL.

The V call is TRBV5-6, the J call TRBJ1-6; D unclear. Deletions cut 0 bases from V and 8 bases from J, with 15 bases between. The CDR3 is made up of 16 amino acids. CDR1 SGHDT and CDR2 YYEEEE come from the germline V gene. CDR3 coding DNA: TGTGCCAGCAGCTTGGGCCCCGGCGGGGTTTATTCACCCCTCCACTTT. It translates to CASSLGPGGVYSPLHF.

This chain links TRBV30 with TRBJ2-5; 7 bases align to TRBD2. Per germline, CDR1 GTSNPN and CDR2 SVGIG (reference sequence). The V gene end was trimmed by 2 bases and the J gene end by 4 bases; junction bases not matched to a gene: 10. This CDR3 spans 15 amino acids. CDR3 residues: CAWSTTGGFGETQYF. In DNA, the CDR3 is TGTGCCTGGAGTACGACCGGGGGGTTTGGAGAGACCCAGTACTTC.

This clone has only a few counts. The rearrangement links TRBV29-1 to TRBJ2-5; no firm D call. The CDR3 has 13 amino acids. Germline V gene sequence: CDR1 SQVTM, CDR2 ANQGSEA. V lost 5 bases to trimming and J lost 5 bases, with 15 bases between them. This chain's CDR3 is CSVTAPLSETQYF. The CDR3 DNA reads TGCAGCGTTACAGCCCCTCTGTCGGAGACCCAGTACTTC.